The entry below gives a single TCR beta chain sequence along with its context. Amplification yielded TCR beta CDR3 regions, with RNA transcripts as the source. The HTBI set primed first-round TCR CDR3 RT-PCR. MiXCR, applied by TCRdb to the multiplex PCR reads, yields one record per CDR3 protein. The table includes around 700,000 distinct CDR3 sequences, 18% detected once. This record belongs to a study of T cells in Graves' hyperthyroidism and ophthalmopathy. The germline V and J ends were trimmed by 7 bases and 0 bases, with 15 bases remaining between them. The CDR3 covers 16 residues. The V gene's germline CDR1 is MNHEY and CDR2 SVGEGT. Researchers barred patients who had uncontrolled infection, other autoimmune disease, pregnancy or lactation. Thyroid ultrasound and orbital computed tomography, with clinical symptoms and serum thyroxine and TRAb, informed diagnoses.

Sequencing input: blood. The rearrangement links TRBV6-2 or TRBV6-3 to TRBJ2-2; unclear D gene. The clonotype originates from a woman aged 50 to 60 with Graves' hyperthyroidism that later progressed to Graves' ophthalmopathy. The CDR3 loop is CASTYSTTANTGELFF. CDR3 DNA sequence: TGTGCCAGCACCTACTCTACTACCGCGAACACCGGGGAGCTGTTTTTT.